These 6 T cell receptor beta chains were all obtained from the same sample, sequenced in a study of cytomegalovirus exposure and HLA in healthy donors. A multiplex PCR was run with 60 Vbeta primers and 13 Jbeta primers. TCRdb's copy holds only in-frame clones and misses some; the assay was immunoSEQ multiplex PCR. Among 170,000 or so clones, roughly four fifths were seen once, and the ten largest hold around 1.6%. Specimen: PBMCs. The receptors come from a man aged 50-59 years in good health and CMV-seronegative.

The rearrangement joins TRBV19 to TRBJ2-1, with 7 bases lining up with TRBD2. With V trimmed by 1 base and J by 7 bases, 1 base remained unmatched. The CDR3 loop spans 13 amino acids. Germline V gives CDR1 LNHDA, CDR2 SQIVND (reference sequence). CDR3 sequence: CASSIGGGNEQFF. The CDR3 DNA sequence: TGTGCCAGTAGTATAGGGGGGGGTAATGAGCAGTTCTTC.

The chain is built from TRBV28 and TRBJ1-4, with a weak D call TRBD1 (5 bases). V lost 2 bases and J lost 2, with 21 bases in between. Per germline, CDR1 MDHEN and CDR2 SYDVKM. CDR3 size: 19 residues. The CDR3 spells CASSLLEGRLGRTNEKLFF. As DNA, the CDR3 is TGTGCCAGCAGTTTACTAGAGGGGAGGTTGGGGAGGACTAATGAAAAACTGTTTTTT.

This clone was recorded a few times. V usage is TRBV6-5 and J usage is TRBJ1-4; D may be TRBD1 (6 bases). Germline values: CDR1 MNHEY, CDR2 SVGAGI. V lost 5 bases to trimming and J lost 4 bases, with 8 bases between them. The CDR3 is made up of 13 amino acids. DNA of the CDR3: TGTGCCAGCAGTAGGACAGTTAATGAAAAACTGTTTTTT. Translating gives CASSRTVNEKLFF.

The J gene is TRBJ1-2, the V gene TRBV5-4; 12 nucleotides agree with TRBD1. CDR1 is SGHNT and CDR2 is YYREEE in the germline V gene (reference sequence). The CDR3 runs to 16 residues. V shed 4 bases and J 4 bases; nucleotides not matched to a gene: 8. The CDR3 DNA sequence: TGTGCCAGCAGCCGGGAGGGACAGGGGGCTAGCTATGGCTACACCTTC. Amino acid sequence: CASSREGQGASYGYTF.

This clone was seen only a few times. The gene calls are TRBV19 and TRBJ1-6; D not certain. V was cut by 6 bases and J by 9 bases, with 18 bases left in between. The CDR3 consists of 15 residues. The germline gives CDR1 LNHDA, CDR2 SQIVND (reference sequence). The CDR3: CASSPERAGGSPLHF. CDR3 coding DNA: TGTGCCAGTAGCCCCGAGAGGGCTGGTGGTTCACCCCTCCACTTT.

The V call is TRBV6-5, the J call TRBJ1-5, with D perhaps matching TRBD1 (6 bases). With 5 bases removed from V and 3 bases from J, the gap between germline ends came to 11 bases. Germline assignment: CDR1 MNHEY and CDR2 SVGAGI. This CDR3 region has 14 residues. As DNA, the CDR3 is TGTGCCAGCAGTAAGGACAGTTCCAATCAGCCCCAGCATTTT. Its protein is CASSKDSSNQPQHF.